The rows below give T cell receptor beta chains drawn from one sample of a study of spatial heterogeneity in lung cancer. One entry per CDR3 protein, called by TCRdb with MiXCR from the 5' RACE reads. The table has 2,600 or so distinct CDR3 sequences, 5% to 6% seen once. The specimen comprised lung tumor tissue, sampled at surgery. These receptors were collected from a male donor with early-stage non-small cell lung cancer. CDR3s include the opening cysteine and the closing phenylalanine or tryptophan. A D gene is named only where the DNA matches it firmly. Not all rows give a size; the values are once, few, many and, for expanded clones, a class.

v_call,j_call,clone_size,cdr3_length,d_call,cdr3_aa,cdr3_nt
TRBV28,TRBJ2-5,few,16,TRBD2,CASRPIAGGGAETQYF,TGTGCCAGCAGACCGATAGCGGGAGGGGGGGCAGAGACCCAGTACTTC
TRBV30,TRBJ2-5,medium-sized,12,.,CAWSFKRETQYF,TGTGCCTGGAGCTTTAAGAGAGAGACCCAGTACTTC
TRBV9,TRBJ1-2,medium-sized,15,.,CASSVEGGPYYGYTF,TGTGCCAGCAGCGTAGAGGGGGGCCCCTACTATGGCTACACCTTC
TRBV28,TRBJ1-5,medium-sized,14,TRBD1,CASRVQGEGQPQHF,TGTGCCAGCAGGGTCCAGGGGGAGGGACAGCCCCAGCATTTT
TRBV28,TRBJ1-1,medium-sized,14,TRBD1,CASSLGDRGPEAFF,TGTGCCAGCAGTTTAGGGGACAGGGGGCCTGAAGCTTTCTTT
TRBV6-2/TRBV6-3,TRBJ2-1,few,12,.,CASSSQNNEQFF,TGTGCCAGCAGTTCACAAAACAATGAGCAGTTCTTC
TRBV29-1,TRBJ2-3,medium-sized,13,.,CSVVVTMGDTQYF,TGCAGCGTTGTCGTGACGATGGGAGATACGCAGTATTTT
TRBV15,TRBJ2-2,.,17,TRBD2,CATSRASGTMNTGELFF,TGTGCCACCAGCAGAGCCTCGGGGACTATGAACACCGGGGAGCTGTTTTTT
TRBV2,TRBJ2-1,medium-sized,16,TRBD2,CASKALASGRANEQFF,TGTGCCAGCAAGGCGCTGGCTAGCGGGAGGGCTAATGAGCAGTTCTTC
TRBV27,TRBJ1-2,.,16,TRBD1,CASSLSPDRVGNGYTF,TGTGCCAGCAGTTTATCCCCGGACAGGGTTGGTAATGGCTACACCTTC
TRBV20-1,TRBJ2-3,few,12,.,CSVRADADTQYF,TGCAGTGTCCGCGCGGACGCAGATACGCAGTATTTT
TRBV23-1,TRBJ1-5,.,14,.,CASSRAQPNQPQHF,TGCGCCAGCAGTCGGGCACAACCTAATCAGCCCCAGCATTTT
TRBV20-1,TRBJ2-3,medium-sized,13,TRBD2,CSAFSGMGDTQYF,TGCAGTGCTTTTAGCGGGATGGGGGATACGCAGTATTTT
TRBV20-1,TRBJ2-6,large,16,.,CSAWGRSPSGANVLTF,TGCAGTGCGTGGGGCAGGTCTCCCTCTGGGGCCAACGTCCTGACTTTC
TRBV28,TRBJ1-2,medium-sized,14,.,CASSPLDGNYGYTF,TGTGCCAGCAGTCCACTGGACGGGAACTATGGCTACACCTTC
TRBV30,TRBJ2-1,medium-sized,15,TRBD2,CAWERLAGAYNEQFF,TGTGCCTGGGAGAGACTAGCGGGAGCCTACAATGAGCAGTTCTTC
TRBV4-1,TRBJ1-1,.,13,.,CATSFRMNTEAFF,TGCGCCACCTCATTTCGGATGAACACTGAAGCTTTCTTT
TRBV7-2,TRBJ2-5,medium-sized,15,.,CASSLIDRPQETQYF,TGTGCCAGCAGCTTAATCGACAGGCCTCAAGAGACCCAGTACTTC
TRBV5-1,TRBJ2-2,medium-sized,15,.,CASSLERTGTGELFF,TGCGCCAGCAGCTTGGAGAGAACGGGCACCGGGGAGCTGTTTTTT
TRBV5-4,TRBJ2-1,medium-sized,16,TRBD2,CASSLERAGAVNEQFF,TGTGCCAGCAGCTTGGAACGAGCGGGAGCCGTTAATGAGCAGTTCTTC
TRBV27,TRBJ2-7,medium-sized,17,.,CASRINLKVGVPYEQYF,TGTGCCAGCCGAATCAACCTCAAGGTGGGGGTTCCCTACGAGCAGTACTTC
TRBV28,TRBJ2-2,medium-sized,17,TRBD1,CASHFRQGAVDTGELFF,TGTGCCAGCCACTTCCGACAGGGGGCCGTGGACACCGGGGAGCTGTTTTTT
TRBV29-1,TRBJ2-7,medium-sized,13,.,CSVEGPSGREQYF,TGCAGCGTTGAAGGCCCCAGCGGTCGCGAGCAGTACTTC
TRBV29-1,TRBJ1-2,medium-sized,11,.,CSVGSPYGYTF,TGCAGCGTGGGGTCTCCCTATGGCTACACCTTC
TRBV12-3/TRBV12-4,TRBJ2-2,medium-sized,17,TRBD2,CASSGLAEILNTGELFF,TGTGCCAGCAGTGGACTAGCGGAGATCTTGAACACCGGGGAGCTGTTTTTT
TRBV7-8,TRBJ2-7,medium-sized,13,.,CASSREQGREQYF,TGTGCCAGCAGCCGAGAACAGGGACGCGAGCAGTACTTC
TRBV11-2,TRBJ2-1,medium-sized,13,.,CASSEGSYNEQFF,TGTGCCAGCAGCGAGGGGTCCTACAATGAGCAGTTCTTC
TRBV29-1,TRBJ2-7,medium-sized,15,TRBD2,CSVLGLAGGPYEQYF,TGCAGCGTCCTTGGACTAGCGGGAGGGCCCTACGAGCAGTACTTC